The following is a T cell receptor beta chain sequence with its context. Its matching antigen is unknown. Germline is not matched at one junction end, which may reflect a read error. The sample comes from a study of identical twins. General observations from the study: Among monozygotic twins, out-of-frame TCR alpha sharing exceeded what models predicted. Twin-shared out-of-frame alpha sequences showed excess low generation probability.

It was template switching that added a universal primer site, and there were unique molecular identifiers on the cDNA. One entry per CDR3 protein results from TCRdb running MiXCR on the 5' RACE reads. The sample carries roughly 1.6 million distinct CDR3 sequences, 32% recorded once. Germline-derived CDR1 and CDR2 are LGHNA and YNFKEQ. This CDR3 has 14 amino acids. Healthy Caucasians provided all donations. The sequencing input was cord blood. This chain joins TRBV4-2 and TRBJ2-3; D is ambiguous. This receptor was obtained from a newborn girl in good health. Written as DNA, the CDR3 is TGTGCCAGCAGCCAAGGGTCCCGCACAGTTACGCAGTATTTT. This translates into CASSQGSRTVTQYF.